Sequencing of this T cell receptor (beta chain) was carried out in a study of cytomegalovirus exposure and HLA in healthy donors. Whole-study findings and limits: Reports state that TCR beta sequences accurately predicted most subjects' HLA-A and HLA-B alleles.

Primers included in the PCR were 60 Vbeta and 13 Jbeta primers. Sequencing used immunoSEQ multiplex PCR; TCRdb keeps in-frame clones, though not all of them. The table records about 90,000 clones, roughly 84% of them present only once. Only one count was recorded for this clone. Its target is not known. This TCR derives from a man between 18 and 35 years old in good health and CMV-seronegative. What was sequenced was PBMCs.

As DNA, the CDR3 is TGCGCCAGCAGCTTGTTTCCGGGACTTAGCACAGATACGCAGTATTTT. Residues: CASSLFPGLSTDTQYF. The J gene is TRBJ2-3, the V gene TRBV5-1; D possibly corresponds to TRBD2 (6 bases). The germline V and J ends were trimmed by 1 base and 0 bases, with 12 bases remaining between them. Per the germline V gene, CDR1 is SGHRS and CDR2 is YFSETQ. The CDR3 runs 16 residues.